This paragraph reports one T cell receptor beta chain. Its target is unknown. This specimen belongs to a study of lymphopenia after photon versus proton radiotherapy. TCRdb keeps only in-frame clones here, not all; method: immunoSEQ multiplex PCR. The repertoire includes around 50,000 clones, approximately 88% of them detected once, and about 1.9% sits in the top ten. V gave up 0 bases and J gave up 13 bases; unmatched junction bases: 11. From germline, CDR1 is LGHNA and CDR2 YSLEER. The CDR3 loop spans 16 amino acids. Study-wide points: Under photons, naive T cells and diversity fell while effector/memory populations rose. In patients who died, overall survival fell as post-nadir TCR diversity dropped more. Only patients who died were analyzed for survival; proton advantage is unproven. Oligoclonal CD8+ Temra expansion after nadir drove photon patients' diversity drop.

The chain recombines TRBV4-3 with TRBJ2-5; TRBD2 aligns across 13 bases. The sequencing here drew on peripheral blood, taken from a patient treated with proton-based radiotherapy. This TCR came from a man in his sixties with pancreatic cancer. CDR3 sequence reads: CASSQDWTSGRGSTYF. CDR3 in DNA: TGCGCCAGCAGCCAAGACTGGACTAGCGGGAGAGGTAGCACGTACTTC.